This T cell receptor beta chain was recorded in a study of metastatic and nonmetastatic thyroid tumors. Across the whole study: Comparison of repertoires was carried out across blood and tumor or nodule tissue from malignant and benign thyroid patients.

MiXCR reprocessed the PCR reads for TCRdb. The sample lists about 69,000 clones, 14% occurring once. There were no patients who had received any treatment before thyroid surgery. Sample: blood. This TCR derives from a male donor with papillary thyroid cancer or a benign thyroid nodule (not recorded which). Some clones in this sample may be carry-over from other donors' samples.

The CDR3 sequence is CASSLNVYLVGQETQYF. DNA for the CDR3: TGTGCCAGCAGCTTAAACGTGTACCTCGTGGGACAAGAGACCCAGTACTTC. The chain combines TRBV7-3 with TRBJ2-5; D unresolved. In germline, CDR1 is SGHTA, CDR2 FQGTGA. V was shortened by 1 base and J by 2 bases, with 17 bases between the two germline ends. The length of the CDR3 is 17 residues.